These 27 T cell receptor beta chains were sequenced from one sample in a study of T-cell reconstitution after alpha-beta-depleted transplantation in children. The authors prepared the TCRbeta library with unique molecular identifiers. TCRdb re-derived calls from the PCR reads in MiXCR, one entry per CDR3 protein. The sample carries 600,000 or so distinct CDR3 sequences, about 21% recorded once. The input for sequencing was PBMCs, mostly from graft donor cells, taken 360 days after TCRalphabeta/CD19-depleted stem cell transplant. The receptor set was obtained from a boy in the first two years of life who had a stem cell transplant for acute myeloid leukemia, so the T cells may come from the graft donor.

The genes are TRBV20-1 and TRBJ2-3; TRBD2 aligns across 9 bases. V lost 6 bases, J lost 2 bases, and 9 bases stayed unmatched. The CDR3 sequence is 15 residues long. Germline CDR1 DFQATT, CDR2 SNEGSKA (reference sequence). The CDR3 protein is CSASLASGATDTQYF. The CDR3 DNA reads as TGCAGTGCGAGCCTGGCTAGCGGGGCCACAGATACGCAGTATTTT.

CDR3 protein: CASNYLAGGGYEQYV. The CDR3, as DNA: TGTGCCAGCAACTATCTAGCGGGGGGTGGCTACGAGCAGTACGTC. J is TRBJ2-7 and V is TRBV6-1; 11 bases map to TRBD2. Germline CDR1 is MNHNS and CDR2 is SASEGT. The CDR3 is 15 residues long. J gave up 3 bases and V 7 bases, and 8 bases lay outside the gene matches.

This sequence joins TRBV6-1 and TRBJ1-3, with D possibly matching TRBD1 (6 bases). CDR1 is MNHNS, CDR2 SASEGT, per germline. The germline V and J ends were trimmed by 6 bases and 0 bases, with 15 bases remaining between them. The length of the CDR3 is 16 residues. The CDR3 spells CASRIGQFDSGNTIYF. The CDR3 nucleotides read TGTGCCAGCAGGATCGGACAGTTCGACTCTGGAAACACCATATATTTT.

In this sample, this clonotype turned up many times. The chain couples TRBV20-1 to TRBJ2-7; 9 bases are a match to TRBD2. The germline gives CDR1 DFQATT, CDR2 SNEGSKA (reference sequence). With 3 bases clipped from V and 3 bases from J, the junction kept 3 bases outside the gene matches. CDR3 length: 13 amino acids. The CDR3 here is CSARVAGDYEQYV. CDR3 coding DNA: TGCAGTGCTAGGGTAGCGGGGGACTACGAGCAGTACGTC.

The chain has TRBV10-3 and TRBJ2-7; D remains ambiguous. The germline V and J ends were trimmed by 7 bases and 0 bases, with 13 bases remaining between them. Germline V CDR1 and CDR2: ENHRY, SYGVKD. The CDR3 contains 14 residues. CDR3 residues: CAINDPSTSYEQYF. The CDR3 bases are TGTGCCATCAACGACCCCTCGACCTCCTACGAGCAGTACTTC.

This clonotype was found a few times. J is TRBJ2-5 and V is TRBV12-3 or TRBV12-4; a weak D match, TRBD1 (5 bases). The V and J ends lost 3 bases and 5 bases respectively, with 16 bases between them. There are 15 residues in the CDR3. CDR3: CASSFGQTDGETQYF. The CDR3 DNA sequence: TGTGCCAGCAGTTTTGGACAAACCGATGGGGAGACCCAGTACTTC.

V and J are TRBV20-1 and TRBJ2-7, with D possibly being TRBD2 (5 bases). Germline lookup yields CDR1 DFQATT and CDR2 SNEGSKA (reference sequence). Between the trimmed V and J ends, which lost 6 bases and 2 bases, there was a span of 14 bases. The CDR3 is 13 residues long. CDR3 coding DNA: TGCAGTGCCCTCTCGGACGGGACCTACGAGCAGTACGTC. Amino acids: CSALSDGTYEQYV.

This clonotype was seen more than once but under ten times. The rearrangement uses TRBV20-1 and TRBJ1-1; TRBD1 is a possible D gene (6 bases). Trimming removed 0 bases from V and 0 bases from J, with 20 bases in between. Germline-derived CDR1 and CDR2 are DFQATT and SNEGSKA (reference sequence). The CDR3 totals 18 residues. The CDR3 sequence is CSARDHGGGPFMNTEAFF. CDR3 sequence (DNA): TGCAGTGCTAGAGATCACGGTGGGGGGCCCTTCATGAACACTGAAGCTTTCTTT.

J is TRBJ1-1 and V is TRBV18; 9 nucleotides align to TRBD1. This CDR3 spans 17 amino acids. V trimming: 3 bases; J trimming: 5 bases; junction bases outside the gene matches: 13. In germline, CDR1 is KGHSH, CDR2 LQKENI. The CDR3 sequence: CASSPERPGQGRTEAFF. The DNA of the CDR3 is TGTGCCAGCTCACCCGAGCGCCCTGGACAGGGGCGAACTGAAGCTTTCTTT.

The table lists this clonotype with a few counts. This rearrangement joins TRBV2 to TRBJ2-4; D is ambiguous. The V gene lost 6 bases and the J gene lost 0 bases, with 18 bases spanning the gap. Germline CDR1 is SNHLY and CDR2 is FYNNEI. The CDR3 runs 17 residues. As DNA, the CDR3 is TGTGCCAGCAGAGCAAGGACGGAATCTCTAGCCAAAAACATTCAGTACTTC. It is translated as CASRARTESLAKNIQYF.

V usage is TRBV29-1 and J usage is TRBJ1-4; no clear D. With 1 base removed from V and 2 bases from J, the gap between germline ends came to 5 bases. CDR1 is SQVTM and CDR2 is ANQGSEA in the germline V gene. The CDR3 sequence is 13 residues long. CDR3 sequence (DNA): TGCAGCGTTGAAGGAGGGACTAATGAAAAACTGTTTTTT. This sequence encodes CSVEGGTNEKLFF.

This clonotype was detected a few times. The chain combines TRBV7-6 with TRBJ2-7, with D perhaps TRBD1 or TRBD2 (7 bases each). V lost 2 bases, J lost 4 bases, and 12 bases lay in between. CDR1 is SGHVS, CDR2 FNYEAQ, per germline. The CDR3 length is 14 residues. The CDR3 DNA reads TGTGCCAGCAGCTTATGGGAGGGACAGTACGAGCAGTACTTC. This encodes CASSLWEGQYEQYF.

This clonotype was detected many times. This chain joins TRBV12-3 or TRBV12-4 and TRBJ2-7; possible D gene TRBD1, 8 bases. There are 17 residues in the CDR3. V gave up 2 bases and J gave up 3 bases, with 20 bases separating them. The CDR3: CASSLWGPTGEGYEQYF. Here the CDR3 DNA reads TGTGCCAGCAGTTTATGGGGACCGACAGGGGAGGGCTACGAGCAGTACTTC.

The V and J genes are TRBV20-1 and TRBJ1-4; D is ambiguous. With 6 bases removed from V and 1 base from J, the gap between germline ends came to 12 bases. This CDR3 spans 14 amino acids. Germline V gene lookup returns CDR1 DFQATT and CDR2 SNEGSKA (reference sequence). The CDR3 region has the DNA TGCAGTGCCCCCCGGTGGGGAACTAATGAAAAACTGTTTTTT. Amino acids: CSAPRWGTNEKLFF.

The rearrangement uses TRBV5-1 and TRBJ2-3; the match to TRBD2 covers 13 bases. The CDR3 totals 19 residues. From germline, CDR1 is SGHRS and CDR2 YFSETQ. V lost 4 bases and J lost 0; bases outside the gene matches: 11. The DNA for the CDR3 is TGCGCCAGCAGCCCCGGCAGGACTAGCGGGGGATATAGCACAGATACGCAGTATTTT. This translates into CASSPGRTSGGYSTDTQYF.

This clonotype was seen a few times. The rearrangement joins TRBV28 to TRBJ2-5; 9 bases fit TRBD1. Germline V lookup: CDR1 MDHEN, CDR2 SYDVKM. The CDR3 is 15 amino acids. V shed 0 bases and J 5 bases; nucleotides not matched to a gene: 4. The CDR3 DNA sequence: TGTGCCAGCAGTTTATGGACAGGGGGGGGGGAGACCCAGTACTTC. Translation: CASSLWTGGGETQYF.

There are a few counts of this clonotype. V usage is TRBV20-1 and J usage is TRBJ1-2; a possible D gene is TRBD1 (5 bases). V was pared by 1 base and J by 8 bases, with 14 bases between. This CDR3 comprises 13 residues. Germline V gives CDR1 DFQATT, CDR2 SNEGSKA (reference sequence). The CDR3 DNA reads TGCAGTGCTAGAGGGGGGAGCGAGGAAGGCTACACCTTC. It specifies CSARGGSEEGYTF.

This clonotype showed up just a few times. The J gene is TRBJ1-1, the V gene TRBV30; D remains unclear. The CDR3 is 13 amino acids. Germline V lookup: CDR1 GTSNPN, CDR2 SVGIG (reference sequence). The V end lost 0 bases, the J end lost 1 base, and 6 bases lay between the germline ends. CDR3 DNA: TGTGCCTGGAGTGTCCGGAGGAACACTGAAGCTTTCTTT. Translation gives CAWSVRRNTEAFF.

This clonotype showed up just a few times. An end of the junction differs from the germline gene, which may be a read error. V is TRBV11-3 and J is TRBJ1-2; D is possibly TRBD1 (6 bases). This CDR3 contains 12 residues. Germline CDR1 is SGHNT and CDR2 is YENEEA. This CDR3 reads CASSLDRGGTSF. The CDR3 DNA follows: TGTGCCAGCAGCTTAGACCGAGGGGGGACCTCCTTC.

Many counts were recorded for this clonotype. This sequence joins TRBV12-3 or TRBV12-4 and TRBJ2-7; D perhaps matches TRBD1 (6 bases). Trimming cost V 2 bases and J 1 base, with 21 bases left between them. This CDR3 comprises 18 residues. CDR3 sequence: CASSLRGPPGHASYEQYV. DNA for the CDR3: TGTGCCAGCAGTTTAAGGGGTCCCCCGGGACACGCATCCTACGAGCAGTACGTC.

The V and J genes are TRBV6-1 and TRBJ2-1; perhaps D is TRBD1 or TRBD2 (6 bases each). V shed 8 bases and J shed 8 bases, with 25 bases lying between them. This CDR3 is 16 amino acids long. CDR1 and CDR2 (germline): MNHNS, SASEGT. The CDR3 sequence is CASLRAGHPTSDEQFF. CDR3 in DNA: TGTGCCAGCCTCCGGGCGGGACACCCGACCTCGGATGAGCAGTTCTTC.

This clonotype was observed once. The gene calls are TRBV6-5 and TRBJ1-1; D remains ambiguous. There are 14 residues in the CDR3. V lost 3 bases to trimming and J lost 1 base, with 9 bases between them. Per the germline V gene, CDR1 is MNHEY and CDR2 is SVGAGI. The CDR3, as DNA: TGTGCCAGCAGTTATTCCGACACGAACACTGAAGCTTTCTTT. Translated, it gives CASSYSDTNTEAFF.

This clonotype was detected ten times or more. The chain carries TRBV3-1 and TRBJ2-2, with a possible D match to TRBD2 (5 bases). The CDR3 spans 15 residues. V dropped 4 bases and J dropped 3 bases, with 12 bases sitting between them. Germline-derived CDR1 and CDR2 are LGHDT and YNNKEL (reference sequence). The CDR3: CASSRTPLYTGELFF. Written as DNA, the CDR3 is TGTGCCAGCAGCCGGACTCCCCTTTACACCGGGGAGCTGTTTTTT.

The V gene is TRBV24-1, the J gene TRBJ2-2; D may be TRBD1 (6 bases). The CDR3 consists of 15 residues. Trimming removed 5 bases from V and 0 bases from J, with 9 bases in between. CDR1 and CDR2 from the germline V gene are KGHDR and SFDVKD. The CDR3 sequence: CATSAWTANTGELFF. The DNA of the CDR3 is TGTGCCACCAGTGCCTGGACAGCGAACACCGGGGAGCTGTTTTTT.

The V gene is TRBV20-1, the J gene TRBJ2-7; 10 bases map to TRBD1. The CDR3 runs to 17 residues. The germline V gene has CDR1 DFQATT and CDR2 SNEGSKA (reference sequence). As DNA, the CDR3 is TGCTGTGCTAGAGATAGGTGGGGACAGGGGATAACCTACGAGCAGTACGTC. It translates to CCARDRWGQGITYEQYV.

The chain carries TRBV29-1 and TRBJ2-3; D is ambiguous. CDR1 and CDR2 from the germline V gene are SQVTM and ANQGSEA. The CDR3 is made up of 13 amino acids. Trimming took 8 bases from V and 1 from J, leaving 13 bases between them. The CDR3 sequence: CSLQKGGTDTQYF. In nucleotides, the CDR3 is TGCAGCCTACAAAAAGGAGGCACAGATACGCAGTATTTT.

This clonotype was seen more than once but under ten times. The chain combines TRBV6-5 with TRBJ1-1; weak D call: TRBD1 (5 bases). This CDR3 is built from 15 residues. CDR1 is MNHEY and CDR2 is SVGAGI in the germline V gene. Trimming removed 2 bases at V and 1 base at J, with 11 bases between. The CDR3 DNA is TGTGCCAGCAGTTACATGGTTCAGGGGAACACTGAAGCTTTCTTT. Translation gives CASSYMVQGNTEAFF.